The 27 T cell receptor beta chains in this list originate from one sample, sequenced in a study of OX40 agonist ivuxolimab in advanced cancers. Assay used: immunoSEQ multiplex PCR; TCRdb lists only in-frame clones, some missing. The data contain tens of thousands of clones, 75% to 85% of them singletons. The material was CD4+ or CD8+ T cells sorted from blood, obtained in a trial of the OX40 agonist ivuxolimab. These receptor sequences come from an adult with an advanced solid tumor such as melanoma, head and neck, liver or kidney cancer.

The rearrangement joins TRBV27 to TRBJ1-5; no clear D gene. The CDR3 is made up of 14 amino acids. From germline, CDR1 is MNHEY and CDR2 SMNVEV (reference sequence). The V end was cut by 1 base, the J end by 2 bases, with 6 bases between. CDR3 DNA sequence: TGTGCCAGCAGTTTATGGGAGGGCAATCAGCCCCAGCATTTT. Translation: CASSLWEGNQPQHF.

V and J are TRBV9 and TRBJ2-3; D is unresolved. CDR1 SGDLS and CDR2 YYNGEE come from the germline V gene. Between the trimmed V and J ends, which lost 0 bases and 4 bases, there was a span of 6 bases. CDR3 length: 13 residues. This CDR3 is CASSVGSPDTQYF. The CDR3 region has the DNA TGTGCCAGCAGCGTAGGGAGTCCAGATACGCAGTATTTT. Full variable domain (rest looked up from reference TRBV9 and TRBJ2-3): DSGVTQTPKHLITATGQRVTLRCSPRSGDLSVYWYQQSLDQGLQFLIQYYNGEERAKGNILERFSAQQFPDLHSELNLSSLELGDSALYFCASSVGSPDTQYFGPGTRLTVL.

This rearrangement joins TRBV7-9 to TRBJ2-1; 12 nucleotides match TRBD2. The CDR3 runs to 15 residues. Germline-derived CDR1 and CDR2 are SEHNR and FQNEAQ (reference sequence). Trimming cost V 4 bases and J 4 bases; bases outside gene matches: 2. The CDR3 region has the DNA TGTGCCAGCAGCTCACTAGCGGGGGGATACAATGAGCAGTTCTTC. Translated, it gives CASSSLAGGYNEQFF.

This chain connects TRBV6-5 to TRBJ1-6; D may be TRBD1 (6 bases). The CDR3 consists of 14 residues. The germline V and J ends were trimmed by 4 bases and 8 bases, with 12 bases remaining between them. CDR1 and CDR2 (germline): MNHEY, SVGAGI. The CDR3 sequence: CASSWSDRYSPLHF. For the CDR3, the DNA is TGTGCCAGCAGTTGGTCGGACAGATATTCACCCCTCCACTTT.

This clone appeared once. V gene TRBV27 combines with J gene TRBJ1-4; D gene ambiguous. Germline V gene sequence: CDR1 MNHEY, CDR2 SMNVEV (reference sequence). Between the trimmed V and J ends, which lost 3 bases and 5 bases, there was a span of 7 bases. The CDR3 is made up of 13 amino acids. The CDR3 protein is CASSLTTNEKLFF. CDR3 bases: TGTGCCAGCAGTTTGACGACCAATGAAAAACTGTTTTTT.

The rearrangement links TRBV11-2 to TRBJ1-6; D not resolved. This CDR3 comprises 17 residues. Looked up from germline, CDR1 is SGHAT and CDR2 is FQNNGV. V gave up 5 bases and J gave up 6 bases, with 20 bases separating them. The CDR3 region has the DNA TGTGCCAGCAGCGCAGATTTCCGCAGACAACCTAATTCACCCCTCCACTTT. It translates to CASSADFRRQPNSPLHF.

The V gene is TRBV29-1, the J gene TRBJ1-1; TRBD1 agrees at 7 bases. Germline CDR1 SQVTM, CDR2 ANQGSEA. Trimming took 7 bases from V and 9 from J; bases not matched to a gene: 14. This CDR3 has 13 amino acids. This chain's CDR3 is CSGSDRAEAKAFF. CDR3 nucleotide sequence: TGCAGCGGGAGCGACAGGGCAGAGGCGAAAGCTTTCTTT.

The chain employs TRBV9 and TRBJ2-7; D perhaps matches TRBD2 (7 bases). Germline loops: CDR1 SGDLS, CDR2 YYNGEE. CDR3 length equals 14 residues. V was clipped by 0 bases and J by 5 bases, with 12 bases between them. The CDR3: CASSVGGGPHEQYF. The CDR3 DNA sequence: TGTGCCAGCAGCGTAGGGGGGGGGCCCCACGAGCAGTACTTC. The full variable domain, completed using reference TRBV9 and TRBJ2-7, is DSGVTQTPKHLITATGQRVTLRCSPRSGDLSVYWYQQSLDQGLQFLIQYYNGEERAKGNILERFSAQQFPDLHSELNLSSLELGDSALYFCASSVGGGPHEQYFGPGTRLTVT.

The chain couples TRBV27 to TRBJ2-7; possible D gene TRBD1, 5 bases. Deletions cut 8 bases from V and 1 base from J, with 15 bases between. This CDR3 is 14 amino acids long. Germline V gene data show CDR1 as MNHEY and CDR2 as SMNVEV (reference sequence). The CDR3 sequence is CASVRTRPSYEQYF. The CDR3 DNA is TGTGCCAGCGTGAGGACAAGACCGTCCTACGAGCAGTACTTC.

The V call is TRBV6-5, the J call TRBJ2-3, with 8 bases lining up with TRBD1. The CDR3 has 15 residues. Germline trimming cut 3 bases from V and 4 bases from J; bases unmatched to any gene: 6. Per the germline V gene, CDR1 is MNHEY and CDR2 is SVGAGI. The CDR3: CASSYGQGPADTQYF. The CDR3, as DNA: TGTGCCAGCAGTTATGGACAGGGTCCCGCAGATACGCAGTATTTT.

The chain employs TRBV13 and TRBJ2-3; D may correspond to TRBD1 or TRBD2 (5 bases each). The V and J ends lost 8 bases and 5 bases respectively, with 8 bases between them. The germline gives CDR1 PRHDT, CDR2 FYEKMQ (reference sequence). The CDR3 is 11 amino acids. The CDR3 region is CASAGGDTQYF. The DNA for the CDR3 is TGTGCCAGCGCTGGGGGAGATACGCAGTATTTT.

The CDR3: CASSLGQWPNEQYF. Here the CDR3 DNA reads TGTGCCAGCAGCCTGGGACAGTGGCCCAACGAGCAGTACTTC. The chain carries TRBV7-9 and TRBJ2-7; 7 nucleotides line up with TRBD1. V lost 5 bases, J lost 5 bases, and 9 bases stayed unmatched. CDR3 length: 14 amino acids. Germline-derived CDR1 and CDR2 are SEHNR and FQNEAQ (reference sequence).

The chain recombines TRBV10-3 with TRBJ1-2; D remains unclear. The CDR3 runs 15 residues. The germline V gene has CDR1 ENHRY and CDR2 SYGVKD. The V end was cut by 0 bases, the J end by 4 bases, with 12 bases between. CDR3 in amino acids: CAISESRLSLYGYTF. CDR3 DNA: TGTGCCATCAGTGAGTCTAGGTTGTCCCTCTATGGCTACACCTTC.

The chain carries TRBV9 and TRBJ1-6; 7 bases map to TRBD1. The junction had 10 bases not matched to a gene; V was cut back by 4 bases and J by 3 bases. Germline-derived CDR1 and CDR2 are SGDLS and YYNGEE. The CDR3 is 17 amino acids. In DNA, the CDR3 is TGTGCCAGCAGCCTCGAACAGGGGCCAAACTATAATTCACCCCTCCACTTT. It yields the protein CASSLEQGPNYNSPLHF.

The chain has TRBV6-6 and TRBJ1-1; 8 positions match TRBD1. The CDR3 runs 14 residues. Germline CDR1 reads MNHNY; CDR2 reads SVGAGI (reference sequence). V shed 4 bases, J shed 0 bases, and the junction held 1 base outside the gene matches. CDR3 nucleotides: TGTGCCAGCAGTTGGACAGGGCTGAACACTGAAGCTTTCTTT. Its protein product is CASSWTGLNTEAFF.

This clone was detected a few times. V usage is TRBV7-9 and J usage is TRBJ1-1; TRBD1 might be the D (5 bases). The V gene's germline CDR1 is SEHNR and CDR2 FQNEAQ (reference sequence). Deletions cut 0 bases from V and 2 bases from J, with 7 bases between. The CDR3 is made up of 14 amino acids. CDR3 in amino acids: CASSLAGTNTEAFF. CDR3 coding DNA: TGTGCCAGCAGCTTAGCCGGGACCAACACTGAAGCTTTCTTT. Full variable domain (outside the CDR3, taken from reference TRBV7-9 and TRBJ1-1): DTGVSQNPRHKITKRGQNVTFRCDPISEHNRLYWYRQTLGQGPEFLTYFQNEAQLEKSRLLSDRFSAERPKGSFSTLEIQRTEQGDSAMYLCASSLAGTNTEAFFGQGTRLTVV.

The rearrangement joins TRBV19 to TRBJ1-1; D is undetermined. Germline CDR1 LNHDA, CDR2 SQIVND (reference sequence). V was cut by 2 bases and J by 2 bases, with 6 bases left in between. The CDR3 spans 13 residues. The CDR3 sequence: CASSITVNTEAFF. The DNA of the CDR3 is TGTGCCAGTAGTATAACAGTCAACACTGAAGCTTTCTTT.

This chain joins TRBV5-1 and TRBJ2-1, with 9 nucleotides matching TRBD1. In germline, CDR1 is SGHRS, CDR2 YFSETQ. There are 11 residues in the CDR3. V shed 3 bases, J shed 15 bases, and the junction held 4 bases outside the gene matches. CDR3 region: CASSWTGDWFF. In nucleotides, the CDR3 is TGCGCCAGCAGCTGGACAGGGGACTGGTTCTTC.

Remarks on this clone: The sample carries other DNA sequences with the same CDR3. V and J are TRBV9 and TRBJ1-5; D gene unclear. This CDR3 spans 14 amino acids. V lost 0 bases and J 0 bases, leaving 4 bases between the germline ends. In germline, CDR1 is SGDLS, CDR2 YYNGEE. The CDR3, as DNA: TGTGCCAGCAGCGTAGGGGATAGCAATCAGCCCCAGCATTTT. Translating it yields CASSVGDSNQPQHF.

This chain links TRBV6-5 with TRBJ2-5, with D perhaps assigned TRBD1 or TRBD2 (6 bases each). This CDR3 comprises 13 residues. Trimming took off 7 bases at V and 3 bases at J, with 12 bases between the two ends. Germline CDR1 MNHEY, CDR2 SVGAGI. The CDR3 DNA is TGTGCCAGCAATACTAGGGGGGAAGAGACCCAGTACTTC. Amino acid sequence: CASNTRGEETQYF.

This chain joins TRBV5-5 and TRBJ1-2; no clear D gene. The V and J ends lost 5 bases and 8 bases respectively, with 13 bases between them. Germline loops: CDR1 SGHKS, CDR2 YYEKEE (reference sequence). CDR3 size: 12 residues. This CDR3 reads CASRNQVGGYTF. The CDR3 bases are TGTGCCAGCAGGAACCAAGTGGGCGGCTACACCTTC.

This clone was counted a few times. The chain couples TRBV27 to TRBJ1-1; TRBD1 might be the D (6 bases). Trimming removed 5 bases from V and 5 bases from J, with 12 bases in between. CDR1 MNHEY and CDR2 SMNVEV come from the germline V gene (reference sequence). CDR3 size: 13 residues. CDR3 protein: CASSLGGGTEAFF. In DNA form, the CDR3 reads TGTGCCAGCAGTCTGGGGGGCGGGACTGAAGCTTTCTTT.

The gene calls are TRBV19 and TRBJ2-5; D perhaps matches TRBD1 (6 bases). The V end was cut by 4 bases, the J end by 5 bases, with 23 bases between. CDR1 and CDR2 from the germline V gene are LNHDA and SQIVND (reference sequence). CDR3 length: 17 amino acids. The CDR3 here is CASSTKHITGNGETQYF. The CDR3 region has the DNA TGTGCCAGTAGTACCAAACATATAACAGGGAATGGGGAGACCCAGTACTTC.

This clone was counted between two and nine times. The chain uses TRBV13 and TRBJ2-3, with 8 bases that match TRBD2. The J segment lost 5 bases and the V segment lost 1 base, leaving 5 bases of the junction unmatched. Germline CDR1 PRHDT, CDR2 FYEKMQ (reference sequence). The CDR3 has 15 residues. The CDR3 loop is CASSLAGGPVDTQYF. The CDR3, as DNA: TGTGCCAGCAGCTTAGCGGGGGGGCCTGTAGATACGCAGTATTTT.

The V call is TRBV6-5, the J call TRBJ2-7; possible D gene TRBD1, 5 bases. The CDR3 is 13 amino acids. V was trimmed by 6 bases and J by 2 bases, leaving 11 bases between them. Germline V gene sequence: CDR1 MNHEY, CDR2 SVGAGI. CDR3: CASSSTAAYEQYF. CDR3 nucleotide sequence: TGTGCCAGCAGCTCGACAGCCGCCTACGAGCAGTACTTC.

This clone has just a few counts. The rearrangement uses TRBV4-1 and TRBJ2-7, with 7 bases aligning to TRBD1. Germline V lookup: CDR1 MGHRA, CDR2 YSYEKL. The CDR3 runs to 16 residues. Unmatched junction bases numbered 8, after V lost 1 base and J lost 2 bases. CDR3 sequence (DNA): TGCGCCAGCAGCCAAGCCGCGGACAGGAGGACCTACGAGCAGTACTTC. Translation: CASSQAADRRTYEQYF.

This sequence joins TRBV4-1 and TRBJ2-2; 14 bases agree with TRBD2. The junction had 3 bases not matched to a gene; V was cut back by 6 bases and J by 6 bases. This CDR3 comprises 15 residues. Germline V gene lookup returns CDR1 MGHRA and CDR2 YSYEKL. The CDR3 is CASRVTSGGAGELFF. The CDR3 DNA follows: TGCGCCAGCAGGGTGACTAGCGGGGGGGCCGGGGAGCTGTTTTTT.